The 32 T cell receptor beta chains listed next were all sequenced from one sample in a study of T-cell memory formation after mild COVID-19. TCRdb reprocessed the 5' RACE reads via MiXCR and lists one record per CDR3 protein. The sample carries about 320,000 distinct CDR3 sequences, approximately 14% recorded once. Sequencing input: PBMCs or a T cell subset sorted from them (not recorded which). The receptors stem from a man in his late teens or twenties who had mild COVID-19 (a few samples of this study predate the infection). Cell type and time point are not known.

This clonotype was counted only a few times. The rearrangement joins TRBV29-1 to TRBJ2-3, with a possible D match to TRBD2 (6 bases). Germline V gene data show CDR1 as SQVTM and CDR2 as ANQGSEA. The CDR3 has 15 residues. V lost 5 bases, J lost 2 bases, and 17 bases lay in between. The CDR3 loop reads CSVYLLAENTDTQYF. The CDR3, as DNA: TGCAGCGTTTACCTACTAGCAGAGAACACAGATACGCAGTATTTT.

This sequence joins TRBV28 and TRBJ2-7; 7 nucleotides agree with TRBD2. Germline values: CDR1 MDHEN, CDR2 SYDVKM. The CDR3 runs to 13 residues. Losses at the gene ends were 6 bases for V and 2 bases for J; bases not matched to a gene: 4. The CDR3 region is CASRGTTTYEQYV. The CDR3 DNA reads TGTGCCAGCAGGGGGACTACGACCTACGAGCAGTACGTC.

This clonotype has a handful of counts. V is TRBV4-3 and J is TRBJ1-2; a possible D gene is TRBD1 (5 bases). The CDR3 totals 14 residues. The V and J ends lost 3 bases and 4 bases respectively, with 12 bases between them. Germline V gene data show CDR1 as LGHNA and CDR2 as YSLEER. In DNA, the CDR3 is TGCGCCAGCAGCCATTTACAGGAGGGCTATGGCTACACCTTC. Translating it yields CASSHLQEGYGYTF.

The sample holds a few counts of this clonotype. CDR3 in amino acids: CSVEDPGQIEAFF. In DNA, the CDR3 is TGCAGCGTTGAAGATCCGGGACAGATTGAAGCTTTCTTT. V gene TRBV29-1 combines with J gene TRBJ1-1; 7 bases fit TRBD1. The CDR3 is 13 residues long. Trimming cost V 0 bases and J 7 bases; bases outside gene matches: 5. Germline V CDR1 and CDR2: SQVTM, ANQGSEA.

This clonotype was counted between two and nine times. V and J are TRBV4-1 and TRBJ2-1, with D perhaps TRBD2 (5 bases). This CDR3 has 17 amino acids. CDR1 and CDR2 (germline): MGHRA, YSYEKL. Trimming took 1 base from V and 3 from J, leaving 16 bases between them. DNA of the CDR3: TGCGCCAGCAGCCAAGGGACTCGACGGGCCCTCTACAATGAGCAGTTCTTC. It yields the protein CASSQGTRRALYNEQFF.

This chain connects TRBV13 to TRBJ1-5, with D tentatively TRBD1 (5 bases). Germline CDR1 PRHDT, CDR2 FYEKMQ (reference sequence). V was cut by 0 bases and J by 3 bases, with 12 bases left in between. This CDR3 has 16 residues. The CDR3 here is CASSLGPQGYNQPQHF. DNA for the CDR3: TGTGCCAGCAGCTTAGGACCGCAGGGTTACAATCAGCCCCAGCATTTT. Full variable domain (rest looked up from reference TRBV13 and TRBJ1-5): AAGVIQSPRHLIKEKRETATLKCYPIPRHDTVYWYQQGPGQDPQFLISFYEKMQSDKGSIPDRFSAQQFSDYHSELNMSSLELGDSALYFCASSLGPQGYNQPQHFGDGTRLSIL.

A few counts support this clonotype. The chain recombines TRBV6-6 with TRBJ1-3, with D uncertain. The V and J ends lost 2 bases and 1 base respectively, with 6 bases between them. Germline CDR1 and CDR2: MNHNY and SVGAGI (reference sequence). CDR3 size: 14 residues. CDR3 DNA: TGTGCCAGCAGTTACACGGATTCTGGAAACACCATATATTTT. It encodes CASSYTDSGNTIYF.

This chain links TRBV20-1 with TRBJ2-3, with TRBD2 as a possible D gene (6 bases). V was pared by 4 bases and J by 0 bases, with 23 bases between. The length of the CDR3 is 18 residues. Germline CDR1 DFQATT, CDR2 SNEGSKA (reference sequence). CDR3 DNA: TGCAGTGCTACAGTGCGGCGGGGAAAACCTCTCAGCACAGATACGCAGTATTTT. Amino acid sequence: CSATVRRGKPLSTDTQYF.

This clonotype was picked up a small number of times. The chain combines TRBV18 with TRBJ2-3; no reliable D call. The V gene lost 0 bases and the J gene lost 5 bases, with 6 bases spanning the gap. This CDR3 contains 13 residues. CDR1 and CDR2 from the germline V gene are KGHSH and LQKENI. Written as DNA, the CDR3 is TGTGCCAGCTCACCACCCGTGCAAGATACGCAGTATTTT. It specifies CASSPPVQDTQYF.

The gene calls are TRBV7-2 and TRBJ2-1; 12 nucleotides line up with TRBD2. The CDR3 runs to 15 residues. V trimming: 9 bases; J trimming: 0 bases; junction bases outside the gene matches: 3. Germline CDR1 is SGHTA and CDR2 is FQGNSA. The CDR3 loop reads CASTSGGSSYNEQFF. The CDR3 DNA reads TGTGCCAGTACTAGCGGGGGGAGCTCCTACAATGAGCAGTTCTTC.

This chain connects TRBV6-5 to TRBJ2-3, with 9 bases that match TRBD1. With 6 bases clipped from V and 4 bases from J, the junction kept 11 bases outside the gene matches. This CDR3 is 16 amino acids long. Germline loops: CDR1 MNHEY, CDR2 SVGAGI. The DNA of the CDR3 is TGTGCCAGCAGCAAATCCGGGACAGGGTTCCCAGATACGCAGTATTTT. It yields the protein CASSKSGTGFPDTQYF.

V gene TRBV10-3 combines with J gene TRBJ2-5, with D possibly being TRBD1 (6 bases). V lost 6 bases and J 4 bases, leaving 6 bases between the germline ends. Looked up from germline, CDR1 is ENHRY and CDR2 is SYGVKD. This CDR3 region has 11 residues. CDR3 sequence: CAISRGETQYF. The CDR3 coding sequence is TGTGCCATCAGCAGGGGAGAGACCCAGTACTTC.

This clonotype turned up a few times. This rearrangement joins TRBV30 to TRBJ2-5, with 7 positions matching TRBD2. Germline V gene sequence: CDR1 GTSNPN, CDR2 SVGIG (reference sequence). The CDR3 runs to 14 residues. V lost 2 bases to trimming and J lost 5 bases; unmatched junction nucleotides: 8. CDR3 protein: CAWSQLTSTETQYF. The DNA for the CDR3 is TGTGCCTGGAGTCAATTGACTAGCACGGAGACCCAGTACTTC. Complete variable domain (other parts from reference TRBV30 and TRBJ2-5): SQTIHQWPATLVQPVGSPLSLECTVEGTSNPNLYWYRQAAGRGLQLLFYSVGIGQISSEVPQNLSASRPQDRQFILSSKKLLLSDSGFYLCAWSQLTSTETQYFGPGTRLLVL.

There are a few counts of this clonotype. This chain joins TRBV7-2 and TRBJ2-3; 10 nucleotides line up with TRBD2. The J segment lost 4 bases and the V segment lost 4 bases, leaving 2 bases of the junction unmatched. Germline assignment: CDR1 SGHTA and CDR2 FQGNSA. The length of the CDR3 is 14 residues. The CDR3 loop is CASSSLAGADTQYF. The CDR3 DNA is TGTGCCAGCAGCTCCCTAGCGGGGGCAGATACGCAGTATTTT.

This clonotype was found a few times. The V gene is TRBV19, the J gene TRBJ1-1; D unclear. CDR1 is LNHDA and CDR2 is SQIVND in the germline V gene (reference sequence). Trimming took off 1 base at V and 3 bases at J, with 6 bases between the two ends. The CDR3 spans 13 residues. CDR3 protein: CASSIAEDTEAFF. As DNA, the CDR3 is TGTGCCAGTAGTATAGCGGAGGACACTGAAGCTTTCTTT.

The J gene is TRBJ2-2, the V gene TRBV7-2, with D hard to call. This CDR3 region has 13 residues. The germline V and J ends were trimmed by 7 bases and 4 bases, with 10 bases remaining between them. Looked up from germline, CDR1 is SGHTA and CDR2 is FQGNSA. Here the CDR3 reads CASNFKGTGELFF. CDR3 bases: TGTGCCAGCAACTTTAAGGGCACCGGGGAGCTGTTTTTT.

The CDR3 sequence is CASSFDPWPTGELFF. DNA of the CDR3: TGCGCCAGCAGCTTTGACCCCTGGCCCACCGGGGAGCTGTTTTTT. The chain links TRBV5-1 to TRBJ2-2; no reliable D call. V gave up 2 bases and J gave up 4 bases, with 12 bases separating them. The CDR3 has 15 residues. Germline values: CDR1 SGHRS, CDR2 YFSETQ.

This clonotype has more than one count but fewer than ten. J is TRBJ1-2 and V is TRBV20-1; 11 bases align to TRBD1. The ends lost 5 bases at V and 4 bases at J; junction bases unmatched: 9. The CDR3 loop spans 15 amino acids. Germline lookup yields CDR1 DFQATT and CDR2 SNEGSKA (reference sequence). In DNA, the CDR3 is TGCAGTGCTGAGGCTAGGGACAGGGGGACCTATGGCTACACCTTC. Translating it yields CSAEARDRGTYGYTF.

The chain joins TRBV6-2 or TRBV6-3 to TRBJ2-7, with D perhaps matching TRBD2 (5 bases). Germline V gene sequence: CDR1 MNHEY, CDR2 SVGEGT. Trimming pared 3 bases from V and 2 bases from J, leaving 11 bases between. This CDR3 region has 14 residues. The CDR3 region is CASSYLLGAYEQYF. Written as DNA, the CDR3 is TGTGCCAGCAGTTATCTTCTGGGAGCCTACGAGCAGTACTTC.

This clonotype was observed a handful of times. The gene calls are TRBV5-5 and TRBJ2-7; the match to TRBD1 covers 7 bases. The germline V gene has CDR1 SGHKS and CDR2 YYEKEE (reference sequence). CDR3 size: 14 residues. The J segment lost 2 bases and the V segment lost 1 base, leaving 3 bases of the junction unmatched. The CDR3 loop reads CASSLTGVTYEQYF. The CDR3 coding sequence is TGTGCCAGCAGCTTGACAGGGGTTACCTACGAGCAGTACTTC.

The J gene is TRBJ2-3, the V gene TRBV7-9, with 7 bases identical to TRBD2. CDR1 and CDR2 from the germline V gene are SEHNR and FQNEAQ (reference sequence). This CDR3 has 14 amino acids. Trimming at V came to 5 bases and at J to 4 bases, leaving 6 bases not matched to a gene. In DNA form, the CDR3 reads TGTGCCAGCAGCGCGAGCGGGGCCTCAGATACGCAGTATTTT. Encoded protein: CASSASGASDTQYF.

The rearrangement uses TRBV11-2 and TRBJ2-1; D gene ambiguous. Germline-derived CDR1 and CDR2 are SGHAT and FQNNGV. The ends were cut back, 3 bases at V and 5 bases at J, with 8 bases in the middle. This CDR3 is 13 amino acids long. CDR3: CASSFLSHNEQFF. The CDR3 DNA reads TGTGCCAGCAGCTTTCTGAGCCACAATGAGCAGTTCTTC.

This clonotype was recorded many times. The genes are TRBV23-1 and TRBJ2-3; 10 nucleotides agree with TRBD1. TRBV23-1 is reported as an ORF; its role is uncertain. This CDR3 contains 15 residues. J was trimmed by 3 bases and V by 4 bases; bases with no gene match: 4. CDR3 DNA: TGCGCCAGCAGTCGACCGGGACAGGGGACAGATACGCAGTATTTT. Encoded protein: CASSRPGQGTDTQYF.

CDR3 sequence reads: CASSLEAREEAFF. In DNA, the CDR3 is TGCGCCAGCAGCCTAGAAGCCCGGGAAGAAGCTTTCTTT. V usage is TRBV4-1 and J usage is TRBJ1-1; no clear D. V lost 4 bases, J lost 8 bases, and 14 bases lay in between. The CDR3 runs 13 residues. The germline V gene has CDR1 MGHRA and CDR2 YSYEKL.

Concerning this clonotype itself: The CDR3 end shows no conserved phenylalanine or tryptophan, and so a read error is likely. No DNA is shown, since the ends of the CDR3 on it are uncertain; the CDR3 is the one TCRdb lists. The chain combines TRBV27 with TRBJ2-1; TRBD1, the D gene given by the table, was not confirmed from the DNA. Germline lookup yields CDR1 MNHEY and CDR2 SMNVEV (reference sequence). Counting both end residues, the CDR3 totals 11 amino acids. The CDR3 spells CASSAGQEVFL.

The chain combines TRBV4-1 with TRBJ1-2; TRBD1 matches at 7 bases. Trimming at V came to 4 bases and at J to 6 bases, leaving 5 bases not matched to a gene. The CDR3 is 13 residues long. Looked up from germline, CDR1 is MGHRA and CDR2 is YSYEKL. CDR3 coding DNA: TGCGCCAGCAGCCCATACAGGGGTAATGGCTACACCTTC. Translating gives CASSPYRGNGYTF.

This clonotype was seen a few times. The rearrangement links TRBV6-6 to TRBJ2-7, with a tentative D call TRBD1 (7 bases). This CDR3 is 14 amino acids long. V was cut by 2 bases and J by 5 bases, with 13 bases left in between. Germline CDR1 MNHNY, CDR2 SVGAGI (reference sequence). CDR3 in amino acids: CASSYAQGGNEQYV. The CDR3 nucleotides read TGTGCCAGCAGTTACGCGCAGGGGGGCAACGAGCAGTACGTC.

The chain recombines TRBV7-2 with TRBJ2-1, with TRBD2 matching 12 bases. Per the germline V gene, CDR1 is SGHTA and CDR2 is FQGNSA. Trimming cost V 6 bases and J 6 bases; bases outside gene matches: 3. The CDR3 has 14 residues. The CDR3 protein is CASSTSGGPNEQFF. CDR3 nucleotides: TGTGCCAGCAGTACTAGCGGGGGGCCCAATGAGCAGTTCTTC.

This clonotype occurred a few times. The chain employs TRBV7-2 and TRBJ2-3, with 12 bases fitting TRBD1. The CDR3 is 16 amino acids. V lost 5 bases, J lost 4 bases, and 7 bases stayed unmatched. The V gene's germline CDR1 is SGHTA and CDR2 FQGNSA. The CDR3 DNA reads as TGTGCCAGCAGCGGGGGGACAGGGGGCGCCGCAGATACGCAGTATTTT. This codes for CASSGGTGGAADTQYF.

This clonotype was detected a few times. The chain has TRBV12-3 or TRBV12-4 and TRBJ1-1; D is uncertain. The CDR3 has 14 residues. V lost 6 bases and J 1 base, leaving 12 bases between the germline ends. The CDR3 nucleotides are TGTGCCAGCAGGACCGCCGGTGGGAACACTGAAGCTTTCTTT. This gives the protein CASRTAGGNTEAFF.

This clonotype showed up just a few times. V gene TRBV12-3 or TRBV12-4 combines with J gene TRBJ1-5; D not certain. CDR3 length: 21 amino acids. V gave up 5 bases and J gave up 0 bases, with 29 bases separating them. The CDR3 loop is CASSHSEERSADNFSNQPQHF. In DNA form, the CDR3 reads TGTGCCAGCAGTCACTCGGAAGAGAGGTCAGCCGACAACTTTAGCAATCAGCCCCAGCATTTT.

This clonotype was seen a handful of times. The chain carries TRBV20-1 and TRBJ2-2, with 7 bases aligning to TRBD2. The V segment lost 3 bases and the J segment 6 bases; nucleotides outside the gene matches: 10. The CDR3 is 15 residues long. Germline CDR1 is DFQATT and CDR2 is SNEGSKA (reference sequence). CDR3 in amino acids: CSASDWTRGSGELFF. CDR3 coding DNA: TGCAGTGCTAGCGACTGGACTAGAGGGTCCGGGGAGCTGTTTTTT.